One and the same sample provided the 26 T cell receptor beta chains below, sequenced in a study of beta chain features in type 1 diabetes (dated by TCRdb to about 2018). What the work shows at the level of the full study, not this receptor alone: A moderate but significant shortening of TCRB CDR3 length was observed in type 1 diabetes patients in all four CD4+ subsets.

Preparation of the library involved the immunoSEQ multiplex PCR assay. All of the isolated RNA was reverse transcribed with the High Capacity cDNA Reverse Transcription Kit, so expressed TCRB transcripts were sequenced. TCRdb carries this immuneACCESS record with in-frame sequences only. Its versions omit some clonotypes, under half of them owing to an unresolved V gene in the studies checked, with the rest unexplained. The sample has about 660,000 clones on record, more than 13% of them singletons. Roughly 0.04% of the sample lies in the top ten. These receptors have no identified antigens. The specimen sequenced was naive CD4+ T cells from blood. The meaning of the sample's cell subset or site label: true naive CD4+ T cells. The origin of the receptors is a man aged 18 to 30 with type 1 diabetes.

The chain is built from TRBV28 and TRBJ1-1; D not resolved. Germline CDR1 MDHEN, CDR2 SYDVKM. The CDR3 totals 13 residues. The V gene lost 4 bases and the J gene lost 3 bases, with 9 bases spanning the gap. The CDR3 reads CASSSDQYTEAFF. DNA of the CDR3: TGTGCCAGCAGTTCGGACCAGTACACTGAAGCTTTCTTT. Full variable domain (remainder filled in from reference TRBV28 and TRBJ1-1): DVKVTQSSRYLVKRTGEKVFLECVQDMDHENMFWYRQDPGLGLRLIYFSYDVKMKEKGDIPEGYSVSREKKERFSLILESASTNQTSMYLCASSSDQYTEAFFGQGTRLTVV.

This clone was counted between two and nine times. The chain is built from TRBV28 and TRBJ1-5; no clear D. The germline CDR1 and CDR2 sequences are MDHEN and SYDVKM. Deletions cut 7 bases from V and 3 bases from J, with 16 bases between. The CDR3 is 15 amino acids. CDR3 amino acids: CASTLARGDNQPQHF. The CDR3 nucleotides are TGTGCCAGCACCTTGGCCCGGGGAGACAATCAGCCCCAGCATTTT. The full variable domain, rest sourced from reference TRBV28 and TRBJ1-5, is DVKVTQSSRYLVKRTGEKVFLECVQDMDHENMFWYRQDPGLGLRLIYFSYDVKMKEKGDIPEGYSVSREKKERFSLILESASTNQTSMYLCASTLARGDNQPQHFGDGTRLSIL.

In its sample, this clone was seen a few times. V is TRBV30 and J is TRBJ2-1, with D hard to call. Germline values: CDR1 GTSNPN, CDR2 SVGIG (reference sequence). Trimming took 0 bases from V and 12 from J, leaving 6 bases between them. The CDR3 is 10 amino acids. In nucleotides, the CDR3 is TGTGCCTGGAGTGTATCCGCGCAGTTCTTC. Translating gives CAWSVSAQFF.

The rearrangement links TRBV7-9 to TRBJ2-3, with D uncertain. Trimming pared 5 bases from V and 0 bases from J, leaving 6 bases between. The length of the CDR3 is 13 residues. Germline CDR1 SEHNR, CDR2 FQNEAQ (reference sequence). CDR3 DNA sequence: TGTGCCAGCAGCCGTGAAAGCACAGATACGCAGTATTTT. It yields the protein CASSRESTDTQYF.

This clone turned up a few times. This chain uses TRBV7-6 with TRBJ2-5; no definite D call. This CDR3 has 12 amino acids. V was clipped by 5 bases and J by 5 bases, with 9 bases between them. From germline, CDR1 is SGHVS and CDR2 FNYEAQ. The CDR3, as DNA: TGTGCCAGCAGCCCAGTGGGGGAGACCCAGTACTTC. Translation gives CASSPVGETQYF. Combining the CDR3 with reference TRBV7-6 and TRBJ2-5 gives the whole variable domain GAGVSQSPRYKVTKRGQDVALRCDPISGHVSLYWYRQALGQGPEFLTYFNYEAQQDKSGLPNDRFSAERPEGSISTLTIQRTEQRDSAMYRCASSPVGETQYFGPGTRLLVL.

J is TRBJ2-3 and V is TRBV18, with D tentatively TRBD2 (6 bases). The CDR3 loop spans 16 amino acids. V lost 2 bases, J lost 0 bases, and 12 bases lay in between. Germline V gene sequence: CDR1 KGHSH, CDR2 LQKENI. The CDR3 loop reads CASSPGRRGSTDTQYF. CDR3 sequence (DNA): TGTGCCAGCTCACCAGGGCGGCGGGGAAGCACAGATACGCAGTATTTT.

A few counts support this clone. This CDR3 is CASTVSGAFYNEQFF. DNA of the CDR3: TGTGCCAGCACCGTAAGCGGGGCCTTCTACAATGAGCAGTTCTTC. V gene TRBV5-4 combines with J gene TRBJ2-1; 7 bases line up with TRBD2. V lost 6 bases, J lost 3 bases, and 9 bases stayed unmatched. The CDR3 contains 15 residues. The germline V gene has CDR1 SGHNT and CDR2 YYREEE (reference sequence).

The DNA for the CDR3 is TGTGCCAGCAGCGTGGACAGGGTTAATTCACCCCTCCACTTT. Encoded protein: CASSVDRVNSPLHF. The V gene is TRBV9, the J gene TRBJ1-6; 8 nucleotides align to TRBD1. Germline trimming cut 2 bases from V and 6 bases from J; bases unmatched to any gene: 1. The CDR3 covers 14 residues. Per germline, CDR1 SGDLS and CDR2 YYNGEE.

This clone appeared once. The chain is built from TRBV5-4 and TRBJ1-4, with a tentative D call TRBD1 (5 bases). Per germline, CDR1 SGHNT and CDR2 YYREEE (reference sequence). Trimming took off 4 bases at V and 3 bases at J, with 19 bases between the two ends. This CDR3 contains 17 residues. In DNA form, the CDR3 reads TGTGCCAGCAGCCAAAGACAGTCCTCGGAGTCTAATGAAAAACTGTTTTTT. This sequence encodes CASSQRQSSESNEKLFF.

This clone has just a few counts. V is TRBV2 and J is TRBJ2-7, with 12 nucleotides matching TRBD2. CDR3 length: 13 residues. V shed 4 bases and J 6 bases; nucleotides not matched to a gene: 1. CDR1 is SNHLY and CDR2 is FYNNEI in the germline V gene. The chain's CDR3 is CASSGGLAGEQYF. The CDR3 region has the DNA TGTGCCAGCAGTGGGGGACTAGCGGGCGAGCAGTACTTC.

Turning to this clone: A junction boundary mismatches the germline segment, possibly from a read error. V and J are TRBV28 and TRBJ1-5; the D is unclear. The V gene's germline CDR1 is MDHEN and CDR2 SYDVKM. The CDR3 runs to 13 residues. CDR3 loop: CASSFPNQPVLNF. The DNA for the CDR3 is TGTGCCAGCAGTTTTCCAAATCAGCCCGTCCTCAATTTT.

This clone was seen a handful of times. The V call is TRBV6-1, the J call TRBJ2-3; possibly TRBD1 for D (6 bases). The CDR3 contains 13 residues. Germline assignment: CDR1 MNHNS and CDR2 SASEGT. Trimming left V 5 bases short and J 4 bases short, with 10 bases between. CDR3 in amino acids: CASSPTGADTQYF. Here the CDR3 DNA reads TGTGCCAGCAGTCCGACAGGAGCAGATACGCAGTATTTT.

A remark on this clone: One junction end disagrees with the germline gene, perhaps due to a read error. V usage is TRBV7-2 and J usage is TRBJ2-7, with TRBD2 matching over 12 bases. Germline CDR1 and CDR2: SGHTA and FQGNSA. The CDR3 is made up of 14 amino acids. CDR3 coding DNA: TGTGCCAGCAGCCCCATGACTAGCGGGGGCCGTTTCGACTTC. This codes for CASSPMTSGGRFDF.

The J gene is TRBJ1-1, the V gene TRBV6-5; D gene ambiguous. Trimming cost V 7 bases and J 1 base, with 10 bases left between them. The CDR3 consists of 13 residues. Germline V CDR1 and CDR2: MNHEY, SVGAGI. CDR3 residues: CASKRNSNTEAFF. In nucleotides, the CDR3 is TGTGCCAGCAAACGTAACTCGAACACTGAAGCTTTCTTT.

The sample holds a few counts of this clone. V is TRBV30 and J is TRBJ1-2, with D possibly TRBD1 on 5 matching bases. The V end lost 2 bases, the J end lost 7 bases, and 11 bases lay between the germline ends. The CDR3 runs to 12 residues. Germline V gene sequence: CDR1 GTSNPN, CDR2 SVGIG (reference sequence). Written as DNA, the CDR3 is TGTGCCTGGAGTCCCCAGGGTTTTGGCTACACCTTC. Its translation is CAWSPQGFGYTF.

This clone was detected only a few times. The chain joins TRBV7-3 to TRBJ2-1; 9 nucleotides match TRBD2. V gave up 5 bases and J gave up 6 bases; unmatched junction bases: 5. The CDR3 has 14 amino acids. Germline assignment: CDR1 SGHTA and CDR2 FQGTGA. The CDR3 protein is CASSPGTSPNEQFF. The CDR3 DNA follows: TGTGCCAGCAGCCCTGGGACTAGCCCCAATGAGCAGTTCTTC.

This clone occurred a few times. The chain employs TRBV2 and TRBJ2-1, with 12 bases identical to TRBD2. This CDR3 spans 16 amino acids. After removal of 4 bases from V and 10 bases from J, the junction contained 11 bases not matched to a gene. Germline V gives CDR1 SNHLY, CDR2 FYNNEI. The chain's CDR3 is CASSGSLAGGTSEQFF. Written as DNA, the CDR3 is TGTGCCAGCAGTGGGTCACTAGCGGGGGGCACTTCGGAGCAGTTCTTC.

The chain is built from TRBV5-1 and TRBJ2-3; possibly TRBD2 for D (6 bases). CDR1 SGHRS and CDR2 YFSETQ come from the germline V gene. The V end was cut by 4 bases, the J end by 4 bases, with 16 bases between. The CDR3 sequence is 15 residues long. The CDR3 sequence: CASSPITGEADTQYF. The DNA of the CDR3 is TGCGCCAGCAGCCCCATTACGGGGGAAGCAGATACGCAGTATTTT.

The V gene is TRBV21-1, the J gene TRBJ2-4; the D call in the table, TRBD1, was not verified against the DNA. TRBV21-1 is a recognized pseudogene. This CDR3 contains 12 residues. The CDR3 DNA reads as TGTGCCAGCAGCAGGACAGGTTTAATTCAGTACTTC. It is translated as CASSRTGLIQYF.

This rearrangement joins TRBV2 to TRBJ1-5, with 8 bases matching TRBD1. Germline trimming cut 4 bases from V and 4 bases from J; bases unmatched to any gene: 12. The CDR3 length is 17 residues. The germline gives CDR1 SNHLY, CDR2 FYNNEI. This chain's CDR3 is CASSVITGTGGNQPQHF. Here the CDR3 DNA reads TGTGCCAGCAGTGTGATTACCGGGACAGGAGGAAATCAGCCCCAGCATTTT.

This sequence joins TRBV5-8 and TRBJ1-2; D ambiguous. Trimming removed 0 bases from V and 7 bases from J, with 10 bases in between. Germline V lookup: CDR1 SGHTS, CDR2 YDEGEE. The CDR3 is 13 amino acids. CDR3 protein: CASSLGRAVGYTF. For the CDR3, the DNA is TGTGCCAGCAGCTTGGGTAGGGCGGTTGGCTACACCTTC.

This clone was seen only a few times. The rearrangement links TRBV13 to TRBJ2-7, with no clear D. Germline CDR1 reads PRHDT; CDR2 reads FYEKMQ (reference sequence). The V and J ends lost 5 bases and 8 bases respectively, with 16 bases between them. This CDR3 region has 13 residues. CDR3 in DNA: TGTGCCAGCAGCACCGGACCCTCGGTCCAGCAGTACTTC. Encoded protein: CASSTGPSVQQYF.

The chain has TRBV7-2 and TRBJ2-2; D might be TRBD1 or TRBD2, each matching 6 bases. CDR3 length: 15 residues. V lost 5 bases, J lost 7 bases, and 17 bases lay in between. CDR1 and CDR2 (germline): SGHTA, FQGNSA. Written as DNA, the CDR3 is TGTGCCAGCAGCCCGACTCCCGGGGGCATCGGGGAGCTGTTTTTT. Protein: CASSPTPGGIGELFF.

The gene calls are TRBV9 and TRBJ2-3; 10 nucleotides match TRBD2. The V gene end was trimmed by 0 bases and the J gene end by 5 bases; junction bases not matched to a gene: 9. CDR1 SGDLS and CDR2 YYNGEE come from the germline V gene. The CDR3 consists of 17 residues. This CDR3 reads CASSVDLSGGALDTQYF. The CDR3 DNA follows: TGTGCCAGCAGCGTAGATTTGAGCGGGGGGGCGTTAGATACGCAGTATTTT.

The chain recombines TRBV10-3 with TRBJ1-6; TRBD1 is a possible D gene (6 bases). The CDR3 is 15 residues long. Deletions cut 2 bases from V and 7 bases from J, with 12 bases between. Per the germline V gene, CDR1 is ENHRY and CDR2 is SYGVKD. CDR3 in DNA: TGTGCCATCAGTGAGCTGGGGGCCGTAAATTCACCCCTCCACTTT. This encodes CAISELGAVNSPLHF.

The V call is TRBV2, the J call TRBJ2-3; D is unclear. CDR3 length: 14 residues. V was clipped by 4 bases and J by 8 bases, with 16 bases between them. CDR1 is SNHLY and CDR2 is FYNNEI in the germline V gene. CDR3 nucleotides: TGTGCCAGCAGTGGAAATAAGTTAGGCGGTACGCAGTATTTT. This translates into CASSGNKLGGTQYF.